These 24 T cell receptor beta chains were all obtained from the same sample, sequenced in a study of T cell changes during pregnancy in multiple sclerosis (dated by TCRdb to the late 2010s). Library preparation employed the immunoSEQ multiplex PCR assay. What TCRdb holds here is the immuneACCESS table cut down to in-frame rearrangements. Part of the clones is not present; checked against another copy, under half of the missing clones reflect an unresolved V gene, and the others are unexplained. This sample comprises approximately 59,000 clones, approximately 89% of them detected only once. Of the sample, approximately 1.5% falls within the top ten clones. Sequenced material: peripheral blood, taken in the third trimester of pregnancy. The receptors stem from a female donor in good health, enrolled as a control in a pregnancy study.

This clone was detected a few times. The chain employs TRBV30 and TRBJ1-1; D not resolved. V shed 4 bases and J shed 5 bases, with 14 bases lying between them. CDR3 length: 13 amino acids. Germline V CDR1 and CDR2: GTSNPN, SVGIG (reference sequence). The CDR3 DNA reads TGTGCCTGGACGGATGGATCGGGAACTGAAGCTTTCTTT. As protein: CAWTDGSGTEAFF. The variable domain in full, completed from reference TRBV30 and TRBJ1-1, reads SQTIHQWPATLVQPVGSPLSLECTVEGTSNPNLYWYRQAAGRGLQLLFYSVGIGQISSEVPQNLSASRPQDRQFILSSKKLLLSDSGFYLCAWTDGSGTEAFFGQGTRLTVV.

V gene TRBV18 combines with J gene TRBJ2-3; 7 bases line up with TRBD1. Per germline, CDR1 KGHSH and CDR2 LQKENI. Trimming cost V 6 bases and J 1 base; bases outside gene matches: 4. The CDR3 is made up of 14 amino acids. CDR3 in DNA: TGTGCCAGCTCGCTCGGGACAGGCACAGATACGCAGTATTTT. This translates into CASSLGTGTDTQYF.

The chain joins TRBV2 to TRBJ2-7; 11 bases fit TRBD2. CDR3 length equals 15 residues. From germline, CDR1 is SNHLY and CDR2 FYNNEI. Unmatched junction bases numbered 12, after V lost 7 bases and J lost 7 bases. The CDR3 loop reads CASTVTLAGGREQYF. The DNA of the CDR3 is TGTGCCAGCACCGTCACCTTAGCGGGGGGGCGGGAGCAGTACTTC.

CDR3 sequence (DNA): TGCGCCAGCAGCCAAGATAGGGGGGACAGGCTCCACTTT. This gives the protein CASSQDRGDRLHF. The rearrangement joins TRBV4-1 to TRBJ1-6, with 8 bases matching TRBD1. The CDR3 contains 13 residues. The V segment lost 0 bases and the J segment 16 bases; nucleotides outside the gene matches: 5. Germline CDR1 MGHRA, CDR2 YSYEKL.

The V call is TRBV5-1, the J call TRBJ1-2, with D possibly matching TRBD1 (5 bases). There are 12 residues in the CDR3. Trimming shortened V by 4 bases and J by 7 bases, and 11 bases separated the two germline ends. Germline V gives CDR1 SGHRS, CDR2 YFSETQ. The chain's CDR3 is CASSAPGGGYTF. The CDR3 coding sequence is TGCGCCAGCAGCGCCCCGGGGGGTGGCTACACCTTC.

The chain is built from TRBV5-4 and TRBJ1-2, with D maybe TRBD1 (5 bases). Per the germline V gene, CDR1 is SGHNT and CDR2 is YYREEE (reference sequence). Trimming left V 0 bases short and J 5 bases short, with 11 bases between. The CDR3 contains 14 residues. The CDR3 loop is CASSLARQGYGYTF. The CDR3 nucleotides are TGTGCCAGCAGCTTGGCCAGGCAGGGATATGGCTACACCTTC.

The chain is built from TRBV4-2 and TRBJ2-3; 10 bases are a match to TRBD2. From germline, CDR1 is LGHNA and CDR2 YNFKEQ. The V gene end was trimmed by 0 bases and the J gene end by 2 bases; junction bases not matched to a gene: 5. The CDR3 is made up of 17 amino acids. Here the CDR3 reads CASSQDLLAGVTDTQYF. The CDR3 nucleotides read TGTGCCAGCAGCCAAGATCTTCTAGCGGGGGTCACAGATACGCAGTATTTT.

This sequence joins TRBV11-3 and TRBJ2-3; 7 bases match TRBD1. The CDR3 contains 15 residues. The trim removed 3 bases at V and 2 bases at J, leaving 5 bases unmatched. From germline, CDR1 is SGHNT and CDR2 YENEEA. CDR3 DNA sequence: TGTGCCAGCAGCTTGACCGGGACAGACACAGATACGCAGTATTTT. Translation: CASSLTGTDTDTQYF.

The rearrangement links TRBV6-5 to TRBJ2-7; TRBD1 agrees at 10 bases. This CDR3 has 15 residues. Germline CDR1 MNHEY, CDR2 SVGAGI. With V trimmed by 2 bases and J by 5 bases, 6 bases remained unmatched. The chain's CDR3 is CASSYRGQGWDEQYF. CDR3 DNA: TGTGCCAGCAGTTACAGGGGACAGGGGTGGGACGAGCAGTACTTC.

V is TRBV6-4 and J is TRBJ1-1; TRBD1 is a possible D gene (5 bases). The germline CDR1 and CDR2 sequences are MRHNA and SNTAGT. The CDR3 contains 10 residues. Deletions cut 11 bases from V and 8 bases from J, with 12 bases between. CDR3 residues: CASRPGEAFF. The CDR3 DNA follows: TGTGCCTCAAGGCCAGGGGAAGCTTTCTTT.

V and J are TRBV6-6 and TRBJ2-6, with a possible D match to TRBD1 (5 bases). Between the trimmed V and J ends, which lost 8 bases and 0 bases, there was a span of 11 bases. This CDR3 contains 15 residues. Germline lookup yields CDR1 MNHNY and CDR2 SVGAGI (reference sequence). CDR3 loop: CASGDSHSGANVLTF. The CDR3 DNA is TGTGCCAGCGGCGACAGCCACTCTGGGGCCAACGTCCTGACTTTC.

This chain uses TRBV4-1 with TRBJ2-3; a weak D match, TRBD2 (5 bases). V lost 4 bases and J lost 0, with 14 bases in between. There are 16 residues in the CDR3. Germline V gene lookup returns CDR1 MGHRA and CDR2 YSYEKL. This CDR3 reads CASSRAAVTSTDTQYF. Here the CDR3 DNA reads TGCGCCAGCAGCCGAGCGGCCGTAACTAGCACAGATACGCAGTATTTT.

This chain connects TRBV7-2 to TRBJ1-4; D perhaps matches TRBD1 (6 bases). The ends were cut back, 5 bases at V and 10 bases at J, with 14 bases in the middle. Germline V gene data show CDR1 as SGHTA and CDR2 as FQGNSA. The CDR3 is 13 amino acids. The CDR3 is CASSLTGRGKLFF. CDR3 DNA: TGTGCCAGCAGCCTTACAGGGAGGGGAAAACTGTTTTTT.

Only one count was recorded for this clone. The chain links TRBV15 to TRBJ1-2, with TRBD1 identical over 10 bases. The germline V gene has CDR1 LNHNV and CDR2 YYDKDF (reference sequence). The trim removed 0 bases at V and 8 bases at J, leaving 6 bases unmatched. This CDR3 region has 15 residues. The CDR3 loop is CATSRDRGQGRGYTF. In DNA, the CDR3 is TGTGCCACCAGCAGAGATCGGGGACAGGGGCGGGGCTACACCTTC.

The chain recombines TRBV4-3 with TRBJ2-7; 9 bases agree with TRBD1. The CDR3 length is 15 residues. Looked up from germline, CDR1 is LGHNA and CDR2 is YSLEER. J was trimmed by 3 bases and V by 1 base; bases with no gene match: 4. The CDR3 DNA reads TGCGCCAGCAGCCAAGCATGGGACAGGGACTACGAGCAGTACTTC. Encoded protein: CASSQAWDRDYEQYF.

In nucleotides, the CDR3 is TGTGCCAGCAGCTTTAGCATAGCGCTTACAGATACGCAGTATTTT. It yields the protein CASSFSIALTDTQYF. The chain uses TRBV7-3 and TRBJ2-3; possibly TRBD2 for D (5 bases). V was cut by 3 bases and J by 3 bases, with 13 bases left in between. CDR3 length: 15 amino acids. Germline lookup yields CDR1 SGHTA and CDR2 FQGTGA.

The rearrangement joins TRBV5-6 to TRBJ2-1, with TRBD1 matching over 7 bases. Germline CDR1 reads SGHDT; CDR2 reads YYEEEE. Germline trimming cut 3 bases from V and 5 bases from J; bases unmatched to any gene: 2. There are 13 residues in the CDR3. The DNA of the CDR3 is TGTGCCAGCAGCTGGGACAGTAACAATGAGCAGTTCTTC. The encoded protein is CASSWDSNNEQFF.

The chain recombines TRBV5-1 with TRBJ1-2; tentatively, D is TRBD1 (6 bases). The CDR3 loop spans 12 amino acids. V lost 4 bases and J 5 bases, leaving 9 bases between the germline ends. Germline V gives CDR1 SGHRS, CDR2 YFSETQ. The CDR3 spells CASSQDSYGYTF. CDR3 DNA: TGCGCCAGCAGCCAGGACAGTTATGGCTACACCTTC.

The rearrangement links TRBV7-2 to TRBJ1-5; the D is unclear. Per the germline V gene, CDR1 is SGHTA and CDR2 is FQGNSA. The V and J ends lost 5 bases and 3 bases respectively, with 11 bases between them. This CDR3 comprises 14 residues. The CDR3 spells CASSPTNFNQPQHF. In nucleotides, the CDR3 is TGTGCCAGCAGCCCTACCAATTTCAATCAGCCCCAGCATTTT. Looking up the rest from reference TRBV7-2 and TRBJ1-5 gives the full variable domain: GAGVSQSPSNKVTEKGKDVELRCDPISGHTALYWYRQSLGQGLEFLIYFQGNSAPDKSGLPSDRFSAERTGGSVSTLTIQRTQQEDSAVYLCASSPTNFNQPQHFGDGTRLSIL.

V and J are TRBV4-2 and TRBJ1-1; no firm D call. The CDR3 has 14 residues. The germline CDR1 and CDR2 sequences are LGHNA and YNFKEQ. Trimming removed 4 bases at V and 0 bases at J, with 9 bases between. As DNA, the CDR3 is TGTGCCAGCAGCCCCGGGGTCATGAACACTGAAGCTTTCTTT. Amino acids: CASSPGVMNTEAFF.

The chain couples TRBV12-5 to TRBJ1-5, with 10 bases aligning to TRBD1. The CDR3 totals 15 residues. Germline CDR1 is LGHNT and CDR2 is FRNRAP. The V segment lost 1 base and the J segment 6 bases; nucleotides outside the gene matches: 3. The CDR3 coding sequence is TGTGCTAGTGGTTTGGGACAGGGGGCGTCTCAGCCCCAGCATTTT. This gives the protein CASGLGQGASQPQHF.

This clone was picked up one time. The chain employs TRBV7-9 and TRBJ2-1, with D perhaps matching TRBD2 (5 bases). CDR1 is SEHNR and CDR2 is FQNEAQ in the germline V gene (reference sequence). The length of the CDR3 is 13 residues. V was shortened by 5 bases and J by 6 bases, with 11 bases between the two germline ends. CDR3 region: CASSQAGVNEQFF. In nucleotides, the CDR3 is TGTGCCAGCAGCCAGGCGGGTGTCAATGAGCAGTTCTTC.

V gene TRBV18 combines with J gene TRBJ1-6; TRBD1 agrees at 8 bases. CDR3 length: 14 residues. Trimming removed 5 bases from V and 6 bases from J; junction bases left unmatched: 3. Per the germline V gene, CDR1 is KGHSH and CDR2 is LQKENI. The CDR3 region is CASSKDRANSPLHF. Written as DNA, the CDR3 is TGTGCCAGCTCAAAGGACAGGGCTAATTCACCCCTCCACTTT.

The V call is TRBV7-2, the J call TRBJ2-7; TRBD2 is a possible D gene (6 bases). V shed 6 bases and J shed 0 bases, with 18 bases lying between them. The CDR3 runs to 16 residues. CDR1 and CDR2 (germline): SGHTA, FQGNSA. The CDR3 DNA reads as TGTGCCAGCAGGGCCCCTAGTGGAGCGGGCTCCTACGAGCAGTACTTC. It translates to CASRAPSGAGSYEQYF. The entire variable domain, with the rest obtained from reference TRBV7-2 and TRBJ2-7, is as follows: GAGVSQSPSNKVTEKGKDVELRCDPISGHTALYWYRQSLGQGLEFLIYFQGNSAPDKSGLPSDRFSAERTGGSVSTLTIQRTQQEDSAVYLCASRAPSGAGSYEQYFGPGTRLTVT.